Described below is a single TCR beta chain sequence and its context. Clones were read by immunoSEQ multiplex PCR, and TCRdb kept only the in-frame ones, dropping some. The repertoire includes fewer than 700,000 clones, 85% to 90% of them detected once, and around 7.8% sits in the top ten. This sample stems from a study of blood T cell repertoires in COVID-19. This CDR3 region has 15 residues. Germline assignment: CDR1 LGHDT and CDR2 YNNKEL (reference sequence). Germline trimming cut 0 bases from V and 1 base from J; bases unmatched to any gene: 1. This clonotype was obtained from a woman in her fifties or sixties with COVID-19, enrolled during active disease. The sequencing input was peripheral blood. The chain has TRBV3-1 (or the pseudogene TRBV3-2) and TRBJ2-3, with 7 bases identical to TRBD2. CDR3 amino acids: CASSQDLAGTDTQYF. DNA of the CDR3: TGTGCCAGCAGCCAAGATCTAGCGGGCACAGATACGCAGTATTTT.